The 13 T cell receptor beta chains below all came from one sample that was sequenced in a study of pediatric ulcerative colitis. TCRdb's copy holds only in-frame clones and misses some; the assay was immunoSEQ multiplex PCR. The sample has tens of thousands of clones, approximately 87% seen once; the top ten hold approximately 1.5%. The sequencing sample was made of blood. The receptors here all came from a boy aged 10-17 years who was a control in a study of pediatric ulcerative colitis.

The gene calls are TRBV5-1 and TRBJ1-1; D is uncertain. The germline V gene encodes CDR1 SGHRS and CDR2 YFSETQ. Trimming shortened V by 1 base and J by 0 bases, and 10 bases separated the two germline ends. The CDR3 is made up of 15 amino acids. CDR3 protein: CASSLTATVNTEAFF. The DNA for the CDR3 is TGCGCCAGCAGCTTGACCGCCACAGTGAACACTGAAGCTTTCTTT.

V and J are TRBV18 and TRBJ1-5; D not certain. The germline CDR1 and CDR2 sequences are KGHSH and LQKENI. The CDR3 consists of 15 residues. V was pared by 4 bases and J by 6 bases, with 16 bases between. The CDR3 sequence: CASSLGSALSQPQHF. The CDR3 coding sequence is TGTGCCAGCTCACTCGGCTCTGCTTTAAGTCAGCCCCAGCATTTT.

This clone was observed a handful of times. The gene calls are TRBV7-9 and TRBJ1-2, with D tentatively TRBD1 (5 bases). Germline loops: CDR1 SEHNR, CDR2 FQNEAQ (reference sequence). The CDR3 runs to 18 residues. With 4 bases removed from V and 3 bases from J, the gap between germline ends came to 24 bases. The chain's CDR3 is CASSSGREDSLSDYGYTF. CDR3 coding DNA: TGTGCCAGCAGCTCAGGGAGAGAGGACTCTCTCTCGGACTATGGCTACACCTTC.

This rearrangement joins TRBV18 to TRBJ1-4; 7 bases align to TRBD1. Germline loops: CDR1 KGHSH, CDR2 LQKENI. The CDR3 is 15 amino acids. V shed 0 bases, J shed 3 bases, and the junction held 1 base outside the gene matches. Written as DNA, the CDR3 is TGTGCCAGCTCACCACCACAGGGGTCTAATGAAAAACTGTTTTTT. Its translation: CASSPPQGSNEKLFF.

The chain is built from TRBV7-3 and TRBJ2-1; D is perhaps TRBD1 (5 bases). With 5 bases removed from V and 8 bases from J, the gap between germline ends came to 22 bases. The CDR3 is made up of 16 amino acids. Germline values: CDR1 SGHTA, CDR2 FQGTGA. This chain's CDR3 is CASSPTWGGPTDEQFF. The DNA for the CDR3 is TGTGCCAGCAGCCCTACTTGGGGCGGACCCACGGATGAGCAGTTCTTC.

The V and J genes are TRBV11-2 and TRBJ2-2; 10 positions match TRBD2. This CDR3 region has 17 residues. Looked up from germline, CDR1 is SGHAT and CDR2 is FQNNGV. The V gene end was trimmed by 1 base and the J gene end by 6 bases; junction bases not matched to a gene: 8. The CDR3 coding sequence is TGTGCCAGCAGCTTAGCCGTGGGACTAGCGATACCCGGGGAGCTGTTTTTT. Its protein product is CASSLAVGLAIPGELFF. Based on the CDR3 plus reference TRBV11-2 and TRBJ2-2, the full variable domain is EAGVAQSPRYKIIEKRQSVAFWCNPISGHATLYWYQQILGQGPKLLIQFQNNGVVDDSQLPKDRFSAERLKGVDSTLKIQPAKLEDSAVYLCASSLAVGLAIPGELFFGEGSRLTVL.

The table lists this clone with a count of one. The J gene is TRBJ1-4, the V gene TRBV5-8, with D possibly being TRBD1 (6 bases). Germline lookup yields CDR1 SGHTS and CDR2 YDEGEE. CDR3 length: 14 residues. The V and J ends lost 4 bases and 5 bases respectively, with 12 bases between them. CDR3 region: CASSHSGANEKLFF. The CDR3 bases are TGTGCCAGCAGCCATTCAGGGGCCAATGAAAAACTGTTTTTT.

This clone was seen only once. The chain employs TRBV6-6 and TRBJ1-5; D gene uncertain. This CDR3 spans 12 amino acids. CDR1 MNHNY and CDR2 SVGAGI come from the germline V gene (reference sequence). The V end was cut by 7 bases, the J end by 3 bases, with 7 bases between. This CDR3 reads CASTGNNQPQHF. The CDR3 nucleotides read TGTGCCAGCACCGGGAACAATCAGCCCCAGCATTTT.

V is TRBV28 and J is TRBJ1-5, with D possibly TRBD1 on 6 matching bases. CDR3 length equals 15 residues. The germline V and J ends were trimmed by 6 bases and 0 bases, with 12 bases remaining between them. The germline gives CDR1 MDHEN, CDR2 SYDVKM. CDR3 DNA sequence: TGTGCCAGCAGGACCGCAGGGGATAGCAATCAGCCCCAGCATTTT. Translation gives CASRTAGDSNQPQHF.

The chain couples TRBV7-2 to TRBJ2-6; D call uncertain. The germline gives CDR1 SGHTA, CDR2 FQGNSA. V dropped 5 bases and J dropped 2 bases, with 7 bases sitting between them. The CDR3 consists of 14 residues. CDR3 DNA sequence: TGTGCCAGCAGCCCTCAGACTGGGGCCAACGTCCTGACTTTC. Amino acids: CASSPQTGANVLTF. The whole variable domain, filled in from reference TRBV7-2 and TRBJ2-6, reads GAGVSQSPSNKVTEKGKDVELRCDPISGHTALYWYRQSLGQGLEFLIYFQGNSAPDKSGLPSDRFSAERTGGSVSTLTIQRTQQEDSAVYLCASSPQTGANVLTFGAGSRLTVL.

The V gene is TRBV27, the J gene TRBJ2-7, with 11 bases matching TRBD2. Germline CDR1 MNHEY, CDR2 SMNVEV (reference sequence). The trim removed 1 base at V and 4 bases at J, leaving 21 bases unmatched. This CDR3 contains 21 residues. In nucleotides, the CDR3 is TGTGCCAGCAGTTTATTAGCGGGAGGGCCGGAATTATCAAGGTATGGATACGAGCAGTACTTC. This encodes CASSLLAGGPELSRYGYEQYF.

V usage is TRBV5-1 and J usage is TRBJ2-1; D possibly uses TRBD1 or TRBD2 (5 bases each). The CDR3 extends over 15 amino acids. The germline gives CDR1 SGHRS, CDR2 YFSETQ. V was pared by 7 bases and J by 6 bases, with 20 bases between. The CDR3 reads CASASGDAVPNEQFF. In nucleotides, the CDR3 is TGCGCCAGCGCATCCGGGGACGCAGTGCCCAATGAGCAGTTCTTC.

V usage is TRBV18 and J usage is TRBJ2-7, with TRBD1 as a possible D gene (6 bases). The V gene lost 3 bases and the J gene lost 2 bases, with 11 bases spanning the gap. This CDR3 comprises 14 residues. CDR1 KGHSH and CDR2 LQKENI come from the germline V gene. As DNA, the CDR3 is TGTGCCAGCTCACCCCGGACAGAAACCTACGAGCAGTACTTC. Translating gives CASSPRTETYEQYF. Looking up the rest from reference TRBV18 and TRBJ2-7 gives the full variable domain: NAGVMQNPRHLVRRRGQEARLRCSPMKGHSHVYWYRQLPEEGLKFMVYLQKENIIDESGMPKERFSAEFPKEGPSILRIQQVVRGDSAAYFCASSPRTETYEQYFGPGTRLTVT.